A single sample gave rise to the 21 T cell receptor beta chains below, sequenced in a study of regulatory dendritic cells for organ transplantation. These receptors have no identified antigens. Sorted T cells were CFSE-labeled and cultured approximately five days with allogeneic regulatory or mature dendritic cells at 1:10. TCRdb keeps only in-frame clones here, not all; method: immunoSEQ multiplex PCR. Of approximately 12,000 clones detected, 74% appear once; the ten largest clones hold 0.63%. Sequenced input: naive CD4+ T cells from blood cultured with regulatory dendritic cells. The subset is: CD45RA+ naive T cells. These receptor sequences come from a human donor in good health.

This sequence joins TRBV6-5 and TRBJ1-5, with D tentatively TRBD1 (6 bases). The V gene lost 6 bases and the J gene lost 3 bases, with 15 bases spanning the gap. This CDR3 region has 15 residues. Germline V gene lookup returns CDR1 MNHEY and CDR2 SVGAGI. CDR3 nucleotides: TGTGCCAGCAGGAACCGAGGGGGTCTCAATCAGCCCCAGCATTTT. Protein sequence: CASRNRGGLNQPQHF.

CDR3 coding DNA: TGTGCCAGCAGTTTGGACAGTCTCGTAGAGGGCTACACCTTC. Its translation: CASSLDSLVEGYTF. V usage is TRBV2 and J usage is TRBJ1-2; the D gene is possibly TRBD1 (6 bases). The CDR3 is 14 amino acids. Trimming removed 5 bases from V and 8 bases from J, with 18 bases in between. Per germline, CDR1 SNHLY and CDR2 FYNNEI.

CDR3 protein: CASKADLGGYTF. In DNA, the CDR3 is TGTGCCAGCAAGGCAGACTTGGGTGGCTACACCTTC. The chain links TRBV2 to TRBJ1-2; no reliable D call. This CDR3 has 12 residues. Germline-derived CDR1 and CDR2 are SNHLY and FYNNEI. Deletions cut 7 bases from V and 7 bases from J, with 13 bases between. Variable domain in full (rest from reference TRBV2 and TRBJ1-2): EPEVTQTPSHQVTQMGQEVILRCVPISNHLYFYWYRQILGQKVEFLVSFYNNEISEKSEIFDDQFSVERPDGSNFTLKIRSTKLEDSAMYFCASKADLGGYTFGSGTRLTVV.

The CDR3 coding sequence is TGTGCCAGCAGTTACTCGACGGGTCCTGGAGCTTTCTTT. Translated, it gives CASSYSTGPGAFF. This chain links TRBV6-5 with TRBJ1-1; D remains ambiguous. This CDR3 is built from 13 residues. The germline V and J ends were trimmed by 0 bases and 10 bases, with 12 bases remaining between them. Germline CDR1 reads MNHEY; CDR2 reads SVGAGI.

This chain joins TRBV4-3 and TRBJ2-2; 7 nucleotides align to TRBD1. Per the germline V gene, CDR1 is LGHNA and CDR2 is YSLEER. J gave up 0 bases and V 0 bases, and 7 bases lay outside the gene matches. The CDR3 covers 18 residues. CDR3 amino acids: CASSQDATGYSNTGELFF. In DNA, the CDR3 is TGCGCCAGCAGCCAAGACGCGACAGGGTATTCGAACACCGGGGAGCTGTTTTTT.

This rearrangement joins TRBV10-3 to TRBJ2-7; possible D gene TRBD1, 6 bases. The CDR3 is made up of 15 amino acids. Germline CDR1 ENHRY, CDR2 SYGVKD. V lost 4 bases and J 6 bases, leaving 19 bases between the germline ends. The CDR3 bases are TGTGCCATCAGTGGAACCGGGACACCTCCTAGCGAGCAGTACTTC. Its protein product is CAISGTGTPPSEQYF.

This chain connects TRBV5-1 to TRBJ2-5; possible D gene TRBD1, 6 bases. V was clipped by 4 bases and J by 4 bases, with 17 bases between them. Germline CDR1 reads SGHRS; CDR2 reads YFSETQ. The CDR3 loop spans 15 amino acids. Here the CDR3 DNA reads TGCGCCAGCAGCCAGACCCCACAGGGACGAGAGACCCAGTACTTC. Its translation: CASSQTPQGRETQYF.

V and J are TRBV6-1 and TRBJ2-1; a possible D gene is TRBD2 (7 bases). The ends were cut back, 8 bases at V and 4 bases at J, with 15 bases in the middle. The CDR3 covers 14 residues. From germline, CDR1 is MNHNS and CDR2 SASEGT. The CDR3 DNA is TGTGCCAGCGGACGGGGGGCAGGGTACAATGAGCAGTTCTTC. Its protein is CASGRGAGYNEQFF.

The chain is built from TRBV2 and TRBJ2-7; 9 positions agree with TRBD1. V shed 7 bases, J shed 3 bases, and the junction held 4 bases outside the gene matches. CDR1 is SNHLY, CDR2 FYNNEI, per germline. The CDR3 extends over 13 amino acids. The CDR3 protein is CASIRDRVYEQYF. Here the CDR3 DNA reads TGTGCCAGCATCAGGGACAGGGTCTACGAGCAGTACTTC.

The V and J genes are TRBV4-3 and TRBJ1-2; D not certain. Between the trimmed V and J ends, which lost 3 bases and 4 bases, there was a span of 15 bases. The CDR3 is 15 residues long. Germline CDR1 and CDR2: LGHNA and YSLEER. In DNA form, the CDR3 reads TGCGCCAGCAGCCAGTACCGGGAGAATAGCTATGGCTACACCTTC. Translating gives CASSQYRENSYGYTF.

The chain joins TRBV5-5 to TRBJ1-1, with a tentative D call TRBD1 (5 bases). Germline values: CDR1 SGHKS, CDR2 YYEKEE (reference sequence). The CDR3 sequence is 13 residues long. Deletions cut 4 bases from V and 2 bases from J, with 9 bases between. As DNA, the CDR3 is TGTGCCAGCAGCCGGACACCTAACACTGAAGCTTTCTTT. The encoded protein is CASSRTPNTEAFF. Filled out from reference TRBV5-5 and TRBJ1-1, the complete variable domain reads DAGVTQSPTHLIKTRGQQVTLRCSPISGHKSVSWYQQVLGQGPQFIFQYYEKEERGRGNFPDRFSARQFPNYSSELNVNALLLGDSALYLCASSRTPNTEAFFGQGTRLTVV.

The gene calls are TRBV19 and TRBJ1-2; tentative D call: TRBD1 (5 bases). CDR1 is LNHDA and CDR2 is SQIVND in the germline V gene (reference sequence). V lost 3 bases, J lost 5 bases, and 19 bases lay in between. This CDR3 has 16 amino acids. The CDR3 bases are TGTGCCAGTAGTATCGTGGGTCAGGGTCCGTCTTATGGCTACACCTTC. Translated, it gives CASSIVGQGPSYGYTF.

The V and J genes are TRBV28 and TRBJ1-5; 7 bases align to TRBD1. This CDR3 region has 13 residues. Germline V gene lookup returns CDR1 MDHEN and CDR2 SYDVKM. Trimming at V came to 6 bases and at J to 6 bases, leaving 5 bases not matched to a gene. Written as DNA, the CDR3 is TGTGCCAGCAGCCGACAGGGTTTTCAGCCCCAGCATTTT. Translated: CASSRQGFQPQHF. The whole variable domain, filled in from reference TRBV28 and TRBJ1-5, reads DVKVTQSSRYLVKRTGEKVFLECVQDMDHENMFWYRQDPGLGLRLIYFSYDVKMKEKGDIPEGYSVSREKKERFSLILESASTNQTSMYLCASSRQGFQPQHFGDGTRLSIL.

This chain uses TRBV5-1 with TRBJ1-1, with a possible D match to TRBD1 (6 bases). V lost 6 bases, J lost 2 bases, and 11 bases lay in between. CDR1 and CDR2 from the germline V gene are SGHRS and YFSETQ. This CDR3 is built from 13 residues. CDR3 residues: CASNLQGNTEAFF. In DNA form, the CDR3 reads TGCGCCAGCAACCTACAGGGTAACACTGAAGCTTTCTTT.

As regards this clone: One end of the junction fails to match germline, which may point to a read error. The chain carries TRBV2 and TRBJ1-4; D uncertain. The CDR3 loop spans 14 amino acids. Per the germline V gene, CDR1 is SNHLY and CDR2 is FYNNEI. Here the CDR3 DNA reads TGTGCCAGCACCCTGGACTATGGCTATGAAAAACGGTTTTTT. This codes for CASTLDYGYEKRFF.

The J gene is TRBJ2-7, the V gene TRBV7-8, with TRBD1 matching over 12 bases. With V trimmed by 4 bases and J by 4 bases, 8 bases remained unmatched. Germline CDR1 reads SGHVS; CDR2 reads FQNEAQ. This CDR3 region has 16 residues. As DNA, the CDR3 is TGTGCCAGCAGCTCGCCCCCGGGACAGGGGGCTTACGAGCAGTACTTC. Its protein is CASSSPPGQGAYEQYF.

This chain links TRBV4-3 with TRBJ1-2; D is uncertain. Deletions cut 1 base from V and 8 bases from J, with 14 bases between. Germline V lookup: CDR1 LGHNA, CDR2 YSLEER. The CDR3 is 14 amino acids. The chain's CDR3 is CASSQAPDTRGYTF. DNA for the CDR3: TGCGCCAGCAGCCAAGCTCCAGACACCCGAGGCTACACCTTC.

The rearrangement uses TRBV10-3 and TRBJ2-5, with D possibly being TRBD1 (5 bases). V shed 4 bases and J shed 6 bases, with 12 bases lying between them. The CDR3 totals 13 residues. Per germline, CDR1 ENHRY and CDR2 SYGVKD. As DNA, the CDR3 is TGTGCCATCAGTGGGGAAGGGGCAAAGACCCAGTACTTC. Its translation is CAISGEGAKTQYF.

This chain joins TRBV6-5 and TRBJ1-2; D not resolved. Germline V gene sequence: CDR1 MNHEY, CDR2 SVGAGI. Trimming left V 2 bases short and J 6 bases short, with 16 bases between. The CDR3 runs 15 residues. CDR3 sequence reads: CASSYGREGENGYTF. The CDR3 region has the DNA TGTGCCAGCAGTTACGGGCGGGAGGGCGAGAATGGCTACACCTTC.

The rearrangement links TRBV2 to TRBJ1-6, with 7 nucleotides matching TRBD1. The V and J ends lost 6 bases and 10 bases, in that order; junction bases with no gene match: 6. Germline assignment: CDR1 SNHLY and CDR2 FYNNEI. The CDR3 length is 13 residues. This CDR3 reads CASSDRVESPLHF. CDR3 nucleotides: TGTGCCAGCAGCGACAGGGTGGAATCACCCCTCCACTTT.

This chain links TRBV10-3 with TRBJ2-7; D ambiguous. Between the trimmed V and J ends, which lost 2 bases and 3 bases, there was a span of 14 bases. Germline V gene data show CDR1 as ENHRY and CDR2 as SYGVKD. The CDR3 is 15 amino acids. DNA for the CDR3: TGTGCCATCAGTGAGGAACAGACCAAAATCTACGAGCAGTACTTC. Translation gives CAISEEQTKIYEQYF.